Below are 4 T cell receptor beta chains sequenced from a single sample in a study of T cell repertoires in aging, cancer and after chemotherapy. Multiplex touch-down PCR with TRB-A/B primers amplified rearranged V-D-J TRB sequences. TCRdb re-called the multiplex PCR reads through MiXCR, storing one row per CDR3 protein. Seen here are about 2,200 distinct CDR3 sequences, less than 25% observed once, and the top ten hold approximately 30%. Amplification of TCR beta used genomic DNA extracted from peripheral blood. The source material was blood. The receptors come from a human donor with a solid tumor.

This clonotype is medium-sized in the sample. The chain carries TRBV5-6 and TRBJ2-5; maybe TRBD2 (5 bases). With 3 bases removed from V and 5 bases from J, the gap between germline ends came to 17 bases. The CDR3 totals 15 residues. Germline V gene sequence: CDR1 SGHDT, CDR2 YYEEEE. The chain's CDR3 is CASSSPLRSGETQYF. The CDR3 nucleotides are TGTGCCAGCAGCTCCCCCCTCCGTTCGGGGGAGACCCAGTACTTC.

In its sample, this clonotype ranks as medium-sized. V and J are TRBV5-4 and TRBJ1-5; no clear D gene. Germline V gene sequence: CDR1 SGHNT, CDR2 YYREEE (reference sequence). The CDR3 has 14 amino acids. V dropped 4 bases and J dropped 0 bases, with 8 bases sitting between them. The CDR3 DNA reads TGTGCCAGCAGCCCGGGGATTAGCAATCAGCCCCAGCATTTT. This codes for CASSPGISNQPQHF.

This clonotype is labeled as medium-sized. The chain uses TRBV18 and TRBJ2-7, with 9 bases fitting TRBD1. J lost 2 bases, V lost 6 bases, and 2 bases had no gene match. Germline CDR1 is KGHSH and CDR2 is LQKENI. This CDR3 is built from 13 residues. CDR3 in amino acids: CASSDRGTYEQYF. CDR3 sequence (DNA): TGTGCCAGCTCGGACAGGGGCACCTACGAGCAGTACTTC.

By share, this clonotype ranks as medium-sized (0.01 to 0.1%). V is TRBV15 and J is TRBJ2-7; tentative D call: TRBD2 (6 bases). V lost 7 bases, J lost 3 bases, and 13 bases lay in between. Per germline, CDR1 LNHNV and CDR2 YYDKDF (reference sequence). The CDR3 has 13 residues. CDR3 nucleotides: TGTGCCACCATAGGCGGGAACAGCTACGAGCAGTACTTC. Translated, it gives CATIGGNSYEQYF.